What follows is one T cell receptor beta chain and its context. Its target is unknown. These data originate in a study of shared clonotypes between healthy human individuals. Overall study findings and caveats: Around 5% of naive CD4 clonotypes were common to several donors.

Measured with immunoSEQ multiplex PCR; TCRdb has only the in-frame clones, and not every one. The table lists around 1,900,000 clones, 80% to 95% of them singletons. Positive CCR7 selection of CD45RO-negative cells yielded the naive CD8 cells, and terminally differentiated effector memory CD45RA+ cells were excluded. Each of the donors was a healthy adult who was HIV-negative and had not had a recent acute infection or vaccination. Those who donated, Caucasian adults without exception, all lived in Nashville, Tennessee. Germline CDR1 is SGHNT and CDR2 is YYREEE (reference sequence). The germline V and J ends were trimmed by 1 base and 5 bases, with 10 bases remaining between them. The CDR3 is 13 amino acids.

Material: naive CD8+ T cells from PBMCs. The chain recombines TRBV5-4 with TRBJ2-7; D is possibly TRBD1 (5 bases). The TCR comes from a man between 18 and 35 years old in good health. Some clones in this sample may be carry-over from other donors' samples. Written as DNA, the CDR3 is TGTGCCAGCAGCTTGACCAGGGCGGACGAGCAGTACTTC. This encodes CASSLTRADEQYF.